This T cell receptor beta chain was sequenced during a study of control samples from healthy donors and cancer patients. Produced via immunoSEQ multiplex PCR; TCRdb's table is partial and in-frame only. The top ten clones hold roughly 0.7% of a sample with 150,000 to 200,000 clones, roughly nine tenths of them seen once. In germline, CDR1 is SGHDN, CDR2 FVKESK. V was shortened by 1 base and J by 1 base, with 7 bases between the two germline ends. The CDR3 covers 15 residues. The rearrangement links TRBV14 to TRBJ2-2, with unresolved D. The sequencing sample was made of blood. The TCR sequence derives from a woman aged 25 to 39 in good health. The CDR3 nucleotides are TGTGCCAGCAGCCAAGTTCCAGGGAACACCGGGGAGCTGTTTTTT. Its protein is CASSQVPGNTGELFF. The full variable domain, in which reference TRBV14 and TRBJ2-2 provide the parts outside the CDR3, is EAGVTQFPSHSVIEKGQTVTLRCDPISGHDNLYWYRRVMGKEIKFLLHFVKESKQDESGMPNNRFLAERTGGTYSTLKVQPAELEDSGVYFCASSQVPGNTGELFFGEGSRLTVL.